This T cell receptor beta chain was identified in a study of CD4 and CD8 cells across lung adenocarcinoma regions. Donors had localized lung adenocarcinoma, a non-small cell lung cancer. TCRdb ran MiXCR on the PCR reads and lists one entry per CDR3 protein. The sample records around 10,000 distinct CDR3 sequences, around half being singletons. The CDR3 length is 15 residues. CDR1 and CDR2 (germline): SGHRS, YFSETQ. The chain combines TRBV5-1 with TRBJ2-5, with 7 bases that match TRBD1. The end of the DNA fits TRBJ2-7 better, so the J call may be wrong. Sequenced sample: CD8+ T cells from the margin of a lung tumor. The source of this sequence is a male donor with lung adenocarcinoma. The CD4 and CD8 labels of this study may be unreliable. As DNA, the CDR3 is TGCGCCAGCAGCCTATTAACAGGGGTCAGTTACGAGCAGTACTTC. It codes for CASSLLTGVSYEQYF.